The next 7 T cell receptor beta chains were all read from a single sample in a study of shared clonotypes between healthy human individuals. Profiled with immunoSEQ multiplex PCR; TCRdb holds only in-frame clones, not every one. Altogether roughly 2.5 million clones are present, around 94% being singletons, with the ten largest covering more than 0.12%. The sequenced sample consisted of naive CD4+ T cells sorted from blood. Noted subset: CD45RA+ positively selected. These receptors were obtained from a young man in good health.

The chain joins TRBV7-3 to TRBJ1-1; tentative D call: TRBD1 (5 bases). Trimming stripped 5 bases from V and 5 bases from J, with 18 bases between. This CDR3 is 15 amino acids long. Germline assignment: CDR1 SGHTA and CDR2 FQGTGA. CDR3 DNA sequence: TGTGCCAGCAGCCGCGATATTCAGGGTGTGACTGAAGCTTTCTTT. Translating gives CASSRDIQGVTEAFF.

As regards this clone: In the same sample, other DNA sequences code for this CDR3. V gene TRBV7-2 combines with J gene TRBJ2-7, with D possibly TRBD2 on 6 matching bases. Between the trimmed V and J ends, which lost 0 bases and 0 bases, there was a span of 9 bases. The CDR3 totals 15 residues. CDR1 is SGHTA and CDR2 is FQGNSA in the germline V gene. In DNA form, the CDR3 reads TGTGCCAGCAGCTTAGCGGGAGGAGGCTCCTACGAGCAGTACTTC. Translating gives CASSLAGGGSYEQYF.

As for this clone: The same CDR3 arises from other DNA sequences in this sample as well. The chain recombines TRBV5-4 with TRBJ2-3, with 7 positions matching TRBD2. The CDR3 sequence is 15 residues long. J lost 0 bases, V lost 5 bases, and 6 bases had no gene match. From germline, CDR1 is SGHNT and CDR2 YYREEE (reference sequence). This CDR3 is CASSSGGTSTDTQYF. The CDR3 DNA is TGTGCCAGCAGTTCCGGGGGGACTAGCACAGATACGCAGTATTTT.

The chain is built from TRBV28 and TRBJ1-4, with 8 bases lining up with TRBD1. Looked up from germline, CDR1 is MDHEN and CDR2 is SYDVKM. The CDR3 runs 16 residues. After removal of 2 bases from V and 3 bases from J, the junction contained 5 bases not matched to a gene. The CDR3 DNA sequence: TGTGCCAGCAGTTTAGTGGGGACAGGACCTAATGAAAAACTGTTTTTT. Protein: CASSLVGTGPNEKLFF.

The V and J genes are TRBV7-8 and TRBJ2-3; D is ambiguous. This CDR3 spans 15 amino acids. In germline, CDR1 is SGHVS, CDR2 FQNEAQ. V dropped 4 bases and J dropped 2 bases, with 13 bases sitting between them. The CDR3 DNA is TGTGCCAGCAGCTCCCGGCCCGGCCCCACAGATACGCAGTATTTT. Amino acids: CASSSRPGPTDTQYF. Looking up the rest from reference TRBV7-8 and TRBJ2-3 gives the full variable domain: GAGVSQSPRYKVAKRGQDVALRCDPISGHVSLFWYQQALGQGPEFLTYFQNEAQLDKSGLPSDRFFAERPEGSVSTLKIQRTQQEDSAVYLCASSSRPGPTDTQYFGPGTRLTVL.

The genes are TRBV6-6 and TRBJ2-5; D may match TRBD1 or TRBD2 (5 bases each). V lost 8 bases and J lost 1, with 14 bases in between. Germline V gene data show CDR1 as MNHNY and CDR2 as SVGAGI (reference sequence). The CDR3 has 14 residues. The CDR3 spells CASRDRFPQETQYF. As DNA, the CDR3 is TGTGCCAGCCGGGACCGTTTCCCCCAAGAGACCCAGTACTTC.

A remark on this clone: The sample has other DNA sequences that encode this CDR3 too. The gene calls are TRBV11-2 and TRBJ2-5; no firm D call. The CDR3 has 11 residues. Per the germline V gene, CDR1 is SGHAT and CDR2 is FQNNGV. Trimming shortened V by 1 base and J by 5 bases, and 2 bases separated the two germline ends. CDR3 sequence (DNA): TGTGCCAGCAGCTTAGCTGAGACCCAGTACTTC. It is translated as CASSLAETQYF.